The 20 T cell receptor beta chains given below trace back to one sample, sequenced in a study of metastatic and nonmetastatic thyroid tumors. Among the patients, none had received any treatment before thyroid surgery. MiXCR was used by TCRdb to re-call the PCR reads. This sample has some 18,000 clones, with under 25% found just once. The sequenced sample consisted of tumor tissue. These receptor sequences come from a male donor with papillary thyroid cancer or a benign thyroid nodule (not recorded which). Some clones in this sample may be carry-over from other donors' samples.

This clone is categorized as medium-sized (0.01 to 0.1%). The rearrangement uses TRBV6-1 and TRBJ2-3, with D possibly TRBD1 on 6 matching bases. Germline values: CDR1 MNHNS, CDR2 SASEGT. The CDR3 runs to 15 residues. Between the trimmed V and J ends, which lost 7 bases and 1 base, there was a span of 15 bases. The CDR3 spells CASTNQAGGTDTQYF. In nucleotides, the CDR3 is TGTGCCAGCACAAATCAGGCAGGGGGCACAGATACGCAGTATTTT.

The rearrangement uses TRBV4-3 and TRBJ2-7; the D gene is possibly TRBD1 (5 bases). The CDR3 is 15 residues long. Germline CDR1 LGHNA, CDR2 YSLEER. Trimming stripped 0 bases from V and 6 bases from J, with 15 bases between. CDR3 loop: CASSQERTLLGEQYF. The CDR3 nucleotides read TGCGCCAGCAGCCAAGAAAGGACACTCCTCGGCGAGCAGTACTTC.

This clone occurred a few times. Being one base from a much bigger clone, this may be a read error. The chain links TRBV12-3 or TRBV12-4 to TRBJ1-2, with no clear D. The CDR3 consists of 14 residues. V lost 6 bases to trimming and J lost 3 bases, with 14 bases between them. The CDR3: CASSPSAGYYGYTF. The CDR3 nucleotides read TGTGCCAGCAGCCCATCCGCCGGATACTATGGCTACACCTTC.

Notes on this clone: A junction end diverges from the germline sequence, so it may reflect a read error. This chain links TRBV11-2 with TRBJ2-7; TRBD1 matches 10 bases. The germline V gene encodes CDR1 SGHAT and CDR2 FQNNGV. The CDR3 has 14 amino acids. The CDR3 DNA reads as TGTGCCAGCAGGTTAGGGACAGGGGCATACTTGCAGTACTTC. This sequence encodes CASRLGTGAYLQYF.

Worth noting for this clone: Being one base from a much bigger clone, this may be a read error. As DNA, the CDR3 is TGTGCCAGCAGTTTAACGGTATCTAGCACAGATACGCAGTATTTT. It is translated as CASSLTVSSTDTQYF. The V gene is TRBV27, the J gene TRBJ2-3; D unresolved. Trimming stripped 2 bases from V and 0 bases from J, with 9 bases between. CDR1 is MNHEY and CDR2 is SMNVEV in the germline V gene (reference sequence). The CDR3 sequence is 15 residues long.

This clone showed up many times. DNA of the CDR3: TGTGCCAGCAGCTTACTAGCGAACGTGGGTTTAGGCAATGAGCAGTTCTTC. It codes for CASSLLANVGLGNEQFF. V usage is TRBV7-6 and J usage is TRBJ2-1; a weak D match, TRBD2 (6 bases). CDR1 SGHVS and CDR2 FNYEAQ come from the germline V gene. The V gene lost 2 bases and the J gene lost 6 bases, with 20 bases spanning the gap. The CDR3 has 17 residues. The variable domain in full, with the rest retrieved from reference TRBV7-6 and TRBJ2-1, is GAGVSQSPRYKVTKRGQDVALRCDPISGHVSLYWYRQALGQGPEFLTYFNYEAQQDKSGLPNDRFSAERPEGSISTLTIQRTEQRDSAMYRCASSLLANVGLGNEQFFGPGTRLTVL.

A few counts support this clone. The V and J genes are TRBV28 and TRBJ2-3, with D maybe TRBD1 (5 bases). The CDR3 spans 14 residues. Deletions cut 3 bases from V and 5 bases from J, with 12 bases between. The V gene's germline CDR1 is MDHEN and CDR2 SYDVKM. CDR3 amino acids: CASSFRNQGDTQYF. The CDR3 nucleotides read TGTGCCAGCAGTTTTCGTAACCAGGGAGATACGCAGTATTTT.

Many counts were recorded for this clone. This rearrangement joins TRBV20-1 to TRBJ2-1, with TRBD2 identical over 7 bases. The germline V gene has CDR1 DFQATT and CDR2 SNEGSKA (reference sequence). V shed 1 base, J shed 5 bases, and the junction held 5 bases outside the gene matches. The length of the CDR3 is 14 residues. CDR3 sequence reads: CSARGTRENNEQFF. CDR3 coding DNA: TGCAGTGCTAGAGGGACTAGAGAAAACAATGAGCAGTTCTTC.

In its sample, this clone was seen many times. The J gene is TRBJ2-7, the V gene TRBV7-8; D ambiguous. Germline lookup yields CDR1 SGHVS and CDR2 FQNEAQ. Deletions cut 7 bases from V and 5 bases from J, with 18 bases between. CDR3 length equals 14 residues. The DNA of the CDR3 is TGTGCCAGCACCCCCGGTGGCACTCTCGACGAGCAGTACTTC. This codes for CASTPGGTLDEQYF.

Ten or more counts support this clone. V is TRBV5-1 and J is TRBJ2-2; 8 positions match TRBD1. With 0 bases clipped from V and 4 bases from J, the junction kept 8 bases outside the gene matches. Germline CDR1 SGHRS, CDR2 YFSETQ. The CDR3 is made up of 17 amino acids. The DNA of the CDR3 is TGCGCCAGCAGCTTGGAGTTATTCGGGACAGGCACCGGGGAGCTGTTTTTT. It encodes CASSLELFGTGTGELFF.

The CDR3 is CASIETGGSDTQYF. The CDR3, as DNA: TGCGCCAGCATTGAGACTGGGGGGTCAGATACGCAGTATTTT. The chain couples TRBV5-1 to TRBJ2-3, with D maybe TRBD2 (6 bases). Germline CDR1 SGHRS, CDR2 YFSETQ. The CDR3 is made up of 14 amino acids. Between the trimmed V and J ends, which lost 6 bases and 4 bases, there was a span of 15 bases.

This clone appeared once. This rearrangement joins TRBV30 to TRBJ1-1; D is ambiguous. The V gene lost 5 bases and the J gene lost 8 bases, with 9 bases spanning the gap. Germline CDR1 and CDR2: GTSNPN and SVGIG (reference sequence). CDR3 length: 10 amino acids. CDR3 coding DNA: TGTGCCTGGTGGGTTCGGGAAGCTTTCTTT. This encodes CAWWVREAFF.

The rearrangement joins TRBV12-3 or TRBV12-4 to TRBJ2-3, with D hard to call. Trimming left V 2 bases short and J 0 bases short, with 6 bases between. The CDR3 runs 14 residues. This CDR3 reads CASSLSVSTDTQYF. The CDR3 nucleotides read TGTGCCAGCAGTTTAAGCGTTAGCACAGATACGCAGTATTTT.

In regard to this clone: This may be a read error, as it is one base from a much larger clone. The chain carries TRBV7-3 and TRBJ2-1, with D tentatively TRBD1 (6 bases). The ends were cut back, 2 bases at V and 5 bases at J, with 13 bases in the middle. The CDR3 sequence is 15 residues long. The germline gives CDR1 SGHTA, CDR2 FQGTGA. DNA of the CDR3: TGTGCCAGCAGCTTACTGGGACATGAAGACAATGAGCAGTTCTTC. As protein: CASSLLGHEDNEQFF.

This clone has a count of ten or more. J is TRBJ1-1 and V is TRBV7-9; 9 bases line up with TRBD1. The ends lost 5 bases at V and 4 bases at J; junction bases unmatched: 20. CDR3 size: 19 residues. The V gene's germline CDR1 is SEHNR and CDR2 FQNEAQ (reference sequence). The CDR3: CASSPSLVGTGNWVTEAFF. The CDR3 DNA sequence: TGTGCCAGCAGCCCCTCCCTAGTAGGGACAGGGAATTGGGTCACTGAAGCTTTCTTT.

This clone was recorded many times. The chain carries TRBV5-1 and TRBJ1-4; TRBD1 might be the D (5 bases). The CDR3 has 14 amino acids. The ends were cut back, 4 bases at V and 9 bases at J, with 16 bases in the middle. Germline assignment: CDR1 SGHRS and CDR2 YFSETQ. The CDR3 region is CASSEDPTGQKLFF. The CDR3 DNA follows: TGCGCCAGCAGCGAGGATCCAACGGGGCAAAAACTGTTTTTT.

The sample holds many counts of this clone. This chain uses TRBV7-3 with TRBJ2-1, with 8 bases aligning to TRBD2. The germline V gene has CDR1 SGHTA and CDR2 FQGTGA. The CDR3 is 15 amino acids. The junction had 5 bases not matched to a gene; V was cut back by 2 bases and J by 5 bases. CDR3 amino acids: CASSLGLAGNNEQFF. DNA of the CDR3: TGTGCCAGCAGCTTAGGCCTAGCGGGCAACAATGAGCAGTTCTTC.

At least ten counts were recorded for this clone. The CDR3 sequence is CASSEGTGFEKLFF. CDR3 DNA sequence: TGTGCCAGCAGTGAAGGGACAGGGTTTGAAAAACTGTTTTTT. The chain has TRBV6-1 and TRBJ1-4, with TRBD1 matching 8 bases. CDR1 is MNHNS and CDR2 is SASEGT in the germline V gene. The J segment lost 7 bases and the V segment lost 1 base, leaving 2 bases of the junction unmatched. The CDR3 is 14 amino acids.

This clone was seen at least ten times. This chain connects TRBV28 to TRBJ1-2, with D perhaps TRBD1 (6 bases). The CDR3 extends over 12 amino acids. The germline gives CDR1 MDHEN, CDR2 SYDVKM. The V end lost 7 bases, the J end lost 4 bases, and 10 bases lay between the germline ends. This chain's CDR3 is CASKQGGYGYTF. The CDR3 DNA sequence: TGTGCCAGCAAACAGGGTGGCTATGGCTACACCTTC.

The sample holds a few counts of this clone. V is TRBV6-1 and J is TRBJ2-6; no clear D gene. The CDR3 contains 12 residues. The germline gives CDR1 MNHNS, CDR2 SASEGT. V dropped 6 bases and J dropped 4 bases, with 4 bases sitting between them. This CDR3 reads CASSRGANVLTF. The DNA for the CDR3 is TGTGCCAGCAGCAGGGGGGCCAACGTCCTGACTTTC.